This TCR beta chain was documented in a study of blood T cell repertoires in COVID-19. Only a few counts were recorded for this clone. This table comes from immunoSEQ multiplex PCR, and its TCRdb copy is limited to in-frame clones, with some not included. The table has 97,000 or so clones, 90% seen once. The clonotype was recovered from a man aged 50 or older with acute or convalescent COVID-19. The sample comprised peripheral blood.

CDR3 DNA: TGCAGCGTTGAACTCCGGGGCTCCTACGAGCAGTACTTC. It codes for CSVELRGSYEQYF. This sequence joins TRBV29-1 and TRBJ2-7; tentative D call: TRBD2 (5 bases). Germline V lookup: CDR1 SQVTM, CDR2 ANQGSEA. The CDR3 is 13 residues long. Trimming pared 2 bases from V and 0 bases from J, leaving 8 bases between.